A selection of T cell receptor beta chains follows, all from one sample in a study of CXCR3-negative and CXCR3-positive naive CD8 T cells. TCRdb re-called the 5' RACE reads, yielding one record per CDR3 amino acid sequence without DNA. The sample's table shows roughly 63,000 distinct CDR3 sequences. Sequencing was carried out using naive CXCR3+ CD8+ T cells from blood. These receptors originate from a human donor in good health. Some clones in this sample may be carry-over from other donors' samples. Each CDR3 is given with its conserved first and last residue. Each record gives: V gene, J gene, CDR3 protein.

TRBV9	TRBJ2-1	CASSVAPAGTGTYNEQFF
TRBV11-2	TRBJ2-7	CASSLAAGAYEQYF
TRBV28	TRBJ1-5	CASSTGPYQPQHF
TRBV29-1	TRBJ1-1	CSVPSEDTEAFF
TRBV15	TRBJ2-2	CATSRAREDTGELFF
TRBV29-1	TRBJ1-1	CSFYLMNTEAFF
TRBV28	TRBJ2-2	CASSEDTGELFF
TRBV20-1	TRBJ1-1	CSATRTGRTEAFF
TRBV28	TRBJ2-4	CASSFRGPQSNIQYF
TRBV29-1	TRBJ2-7	CSVGLEYEQYF
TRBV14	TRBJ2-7	CASSQVWSLANSYEQYF
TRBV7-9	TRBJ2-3	CASTKGGGAADTQYF
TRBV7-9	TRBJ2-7	CARSPAGESHEQYF
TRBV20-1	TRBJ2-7	CSASGYGLAGHEQYF
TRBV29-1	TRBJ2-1	CSVQSIAGGSEQFF
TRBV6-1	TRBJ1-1	CASSEALGHPNTEAFF
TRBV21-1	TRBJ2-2	CASPKTGVFGTGELFF
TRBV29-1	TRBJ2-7	CSVEGKDRGRNEQYF
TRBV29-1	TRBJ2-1	CSVEDQAGGYNEQFF
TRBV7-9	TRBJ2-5	CASSHALTETQYF
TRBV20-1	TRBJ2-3	CSAREGADTQYF
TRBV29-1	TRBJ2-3	CSVDWGPDTQYF
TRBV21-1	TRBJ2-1	CASSKKAGGPSHSYNEQFF
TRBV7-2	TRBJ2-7	CASSLDPGMASSYEQYF
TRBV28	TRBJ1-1	CASSDAPEAFF
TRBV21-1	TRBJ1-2	CASRTTGGADYGYTF
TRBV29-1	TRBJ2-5	CSGGSPLQETQYF
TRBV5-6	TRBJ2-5	CASSLIYQGFGETQYF